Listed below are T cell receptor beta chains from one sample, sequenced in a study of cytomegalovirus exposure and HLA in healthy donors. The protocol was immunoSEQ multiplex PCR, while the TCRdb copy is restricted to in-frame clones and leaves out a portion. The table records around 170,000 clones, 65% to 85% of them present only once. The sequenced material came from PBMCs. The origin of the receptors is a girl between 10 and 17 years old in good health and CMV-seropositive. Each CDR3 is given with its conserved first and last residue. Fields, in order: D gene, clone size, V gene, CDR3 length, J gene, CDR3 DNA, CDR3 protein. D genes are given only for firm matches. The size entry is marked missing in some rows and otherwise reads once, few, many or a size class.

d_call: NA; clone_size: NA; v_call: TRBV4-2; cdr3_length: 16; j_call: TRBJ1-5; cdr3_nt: TGTGCCAGCAGCCAAGTAGGGACATTTAGCAATCAGCCCCAGCATTTT; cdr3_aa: CASSQVGTFSNQPQHF
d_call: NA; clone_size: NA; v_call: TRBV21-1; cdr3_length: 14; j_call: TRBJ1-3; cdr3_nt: TGTGCCAGCACCGTGGGACAGCAAGGAAACACCATATATTTT; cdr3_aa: CASTVGQQGNTIYF
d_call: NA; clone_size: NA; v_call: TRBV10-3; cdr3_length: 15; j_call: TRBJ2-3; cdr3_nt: TGTGCCATCAGCGTATCACGGGAGAGCACAGATACGCAGTATTTT; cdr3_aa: CAISVSRESTDTQYF
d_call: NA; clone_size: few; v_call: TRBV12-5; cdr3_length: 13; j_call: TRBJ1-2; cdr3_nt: TGTGCTAGTGGCGTGGACGGACTCTATGGCTACACCTTC; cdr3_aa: CASGVDGLYGYTF
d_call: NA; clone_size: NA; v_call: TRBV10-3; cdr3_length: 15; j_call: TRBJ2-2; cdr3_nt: TGTGCCATCAGTCCTCTAGCACCGAACACCGGGGAGCTGTTTTTT; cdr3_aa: CAISPLAPNTGELFF
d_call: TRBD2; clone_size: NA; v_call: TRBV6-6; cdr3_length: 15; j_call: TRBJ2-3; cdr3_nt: TGTGCCAGCAGCCGGGGACTAGCGGGCACAGATACGCAGTATTTT; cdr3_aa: CASSRGLAGTDTQYF
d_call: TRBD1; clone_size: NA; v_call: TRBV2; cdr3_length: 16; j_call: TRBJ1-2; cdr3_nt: TGTGCCAGCAGTGCGGACAGGGGGATTCTCCCCTATGGCTACACCTTC; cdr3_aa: CASSADRGILPYGYTF
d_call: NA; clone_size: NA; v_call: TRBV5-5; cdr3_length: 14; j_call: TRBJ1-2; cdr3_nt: TGTGCCAGCAGCTTCTGGGACAATCACTATGGCTACACCTTC; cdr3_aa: CASSFWDNHYGYTF
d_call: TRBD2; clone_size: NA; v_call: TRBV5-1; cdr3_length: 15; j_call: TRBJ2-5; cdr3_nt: TGCGCCAGCAGCTGGGGGACTAGCGGACAAGAGACCCAGTACTTC; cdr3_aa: CASSWGTSGQETQYF
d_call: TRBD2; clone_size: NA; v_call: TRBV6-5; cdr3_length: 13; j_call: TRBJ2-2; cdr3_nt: TGTGCCAGCGGGGGGGGAGACACCGGGGAGCTGTTTTTT; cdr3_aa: CASGGGDTGELFF
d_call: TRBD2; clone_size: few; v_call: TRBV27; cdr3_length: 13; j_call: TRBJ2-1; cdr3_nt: TGTGCCACCGGGACTAGCGGGAGAGTGCAGCAGTTCTTC; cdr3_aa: CATGTSGRVQQFF
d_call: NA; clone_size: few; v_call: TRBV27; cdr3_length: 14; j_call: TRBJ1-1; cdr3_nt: TGTGCCAGCAGCCCCCCTTATTCGAACACTGAAGCTTTCTTT; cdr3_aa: CASSPPYSNTEAFF
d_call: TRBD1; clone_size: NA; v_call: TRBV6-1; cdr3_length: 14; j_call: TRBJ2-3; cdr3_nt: TGTGCCAGCAGTCCGGGACAGGGGATGCATACGCAGTATTTT; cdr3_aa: CASSPGQGMHTQYF
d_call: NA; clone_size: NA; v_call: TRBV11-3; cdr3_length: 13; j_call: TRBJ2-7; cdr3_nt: TGTGCCAGCAGCTTAGGTGGGGAGTACGAGCAGTACTTC; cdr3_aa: CASSLGGEYEQYF
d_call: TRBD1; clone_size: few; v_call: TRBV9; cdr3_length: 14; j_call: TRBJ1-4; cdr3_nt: TGTGCCAGCAGCGCAGGGGGTCCGAGTGAAAAACTGTTTTTT; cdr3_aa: CASSAGGPSEKLFF
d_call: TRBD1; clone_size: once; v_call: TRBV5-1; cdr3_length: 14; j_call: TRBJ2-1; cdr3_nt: TGCGCCAGCAGCTTGACACAGGGGGACAATGAGCAGTTCTTC; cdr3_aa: CASSLTQGDNEQFF
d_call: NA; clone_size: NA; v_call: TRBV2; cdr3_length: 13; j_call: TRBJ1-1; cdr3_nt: TGTGCCAGCAGTGGGGGCAGGGGCGCTGAAGCTTTCTTT; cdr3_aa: CASSGGRGAEAFF
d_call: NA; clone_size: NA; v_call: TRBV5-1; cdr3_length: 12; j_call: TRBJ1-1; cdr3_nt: TGCGCCAGCAGCTTGTCGGACACTGAAGCTTTCTTT; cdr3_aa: CASSLSDTEAFF
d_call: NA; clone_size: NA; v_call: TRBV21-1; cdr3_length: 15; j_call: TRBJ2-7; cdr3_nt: TGTGCCAGCAGCAGGACAGGGGAAGACCCCTACGAGCAGTACTTC; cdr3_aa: CASSRTGEDPYEQYF
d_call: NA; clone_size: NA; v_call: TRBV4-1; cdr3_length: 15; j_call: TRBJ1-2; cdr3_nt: TGCGCCAGCAGCCGGCGTGCAGGGGAGGGCTATGGCTACACCTTC; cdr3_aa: CASSRRAGEGYGYTF
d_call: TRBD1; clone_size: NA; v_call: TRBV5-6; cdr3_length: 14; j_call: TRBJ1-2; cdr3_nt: TGTGCCAGCAGCTTTAGAGACAGGGATCTTGGCTACACCTTC; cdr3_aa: CASSFRDRDLGYTF
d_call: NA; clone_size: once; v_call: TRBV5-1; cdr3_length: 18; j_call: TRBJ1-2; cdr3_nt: TGCGCCAGCAGCAGTAGTAAGGGGCTCGCTAGGCCTAACTATGGCTACACCTTC; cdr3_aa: CASSSSKGLARPNYGYTF
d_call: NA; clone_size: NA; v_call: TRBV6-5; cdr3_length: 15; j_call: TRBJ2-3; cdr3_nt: TGTGCCAGCAGTTACCGGAGGGACCGGGGAGATACGCAGTATTTT; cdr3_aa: CASSYRRDRGDTQYF
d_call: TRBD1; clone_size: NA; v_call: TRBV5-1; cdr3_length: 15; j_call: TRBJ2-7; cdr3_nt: TGCGCCAGCAGCTTAGGACAGGGGAGCTCCTACGAGCAGTACTTC; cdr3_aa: CASSLGQGSSYEQYF
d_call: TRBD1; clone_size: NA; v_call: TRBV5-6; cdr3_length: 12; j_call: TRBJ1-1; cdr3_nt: TGTGCCGGCAGCCTGGGACAGGGGCAAGCTTTCTTT; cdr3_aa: CAGSLGQGQAFF
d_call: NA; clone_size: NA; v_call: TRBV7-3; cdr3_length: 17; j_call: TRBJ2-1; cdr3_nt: TGTGCCAGCAGCTTAATAGGTGGAGTCAAACCGTACAATGAGCAGTTCTTC; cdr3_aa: CASSLIGGVKPYNEQFF
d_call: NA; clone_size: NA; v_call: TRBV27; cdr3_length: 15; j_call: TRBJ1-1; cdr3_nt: TGTGCCAGCAGTTTTCGTGGCAGGGTAGGGGCTGAAGCTTTCTTT; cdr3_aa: CASSFRGRVGAEAFF
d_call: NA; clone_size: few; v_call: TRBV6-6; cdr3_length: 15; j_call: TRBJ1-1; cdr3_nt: TGTGCCAGCAGTTACTCTCCATCACAGAACACTGAAGCTTTCTTT; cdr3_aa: CASSYSPSQNTEAFF
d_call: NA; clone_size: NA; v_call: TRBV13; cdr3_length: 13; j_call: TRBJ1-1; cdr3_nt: TGTGCCAGCAGGTCTGGGGGGGCCACTGAAGCTTTCTTT; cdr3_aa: CASRSGGATEAFF
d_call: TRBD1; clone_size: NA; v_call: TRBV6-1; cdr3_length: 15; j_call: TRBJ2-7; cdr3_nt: TGTGCCAGCAGTGAATGGACAGGGGCCCTCTACGAGCAGTACTTC; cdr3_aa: CASSEWTGALYEQYF
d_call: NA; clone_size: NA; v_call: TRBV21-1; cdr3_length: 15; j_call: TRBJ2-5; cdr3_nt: TGTGCCAGCAGCAAAGACAGGGAGGGTCAAGAGACCCAGTACTTC; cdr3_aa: CASSKDREGQETQYF
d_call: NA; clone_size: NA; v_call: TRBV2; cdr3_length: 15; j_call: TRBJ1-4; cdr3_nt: TGTGCCAGCAGTGGACTGGGGGGTACTAATGAAAAACTGTTTTTT; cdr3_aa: CASSGLGGTNEKLFF
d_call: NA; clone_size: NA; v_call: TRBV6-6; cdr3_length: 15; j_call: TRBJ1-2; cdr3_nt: TGTGCCAGCAGTTACTCGATTGACAGGCTCTATGGCTACACCTTC; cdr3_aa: CASSYSIDRLYGYTF
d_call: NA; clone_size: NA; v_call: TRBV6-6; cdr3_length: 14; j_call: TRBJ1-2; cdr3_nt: TGTGCCAGCAGCGGACAGCGTTCGTTCTATGGCTACACCTTC; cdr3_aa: CASSGQRSFYGYTF
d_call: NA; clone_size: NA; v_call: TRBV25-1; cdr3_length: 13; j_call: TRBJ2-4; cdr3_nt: TGTGCCAGCAGTGACCTGGTGCGGGGGCCTCAGTACTTC; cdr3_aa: CASSDLVRGPQYF
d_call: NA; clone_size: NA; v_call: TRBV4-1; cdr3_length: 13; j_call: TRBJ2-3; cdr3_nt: TGCGCCAGCAGCCGACAGAGCACAGATACGCAGTATTTT; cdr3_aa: CASSRQSTDTQYF
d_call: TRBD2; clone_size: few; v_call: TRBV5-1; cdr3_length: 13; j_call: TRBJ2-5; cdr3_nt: TGCGCCAGCAGCTTACTAGCGGAAGAGACCCAGTACTTC; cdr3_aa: CASSLLAEETQYF
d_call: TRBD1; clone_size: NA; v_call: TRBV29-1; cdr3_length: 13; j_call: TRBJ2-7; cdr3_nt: TGCAGCGTTGCCCCGGGACAGGGGGCCGAGCAGTACTTC; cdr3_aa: CSVAPGQGAEQYF
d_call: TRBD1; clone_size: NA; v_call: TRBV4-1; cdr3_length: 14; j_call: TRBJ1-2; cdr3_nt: TGCGCCAGCAGCCAGACAGGGGGTGTCTATGGCTACACCTTC; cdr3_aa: CASSQTGGVYGYTF
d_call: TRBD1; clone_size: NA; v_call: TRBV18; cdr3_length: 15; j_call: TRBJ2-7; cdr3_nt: TGTGCCAGCTCACCCCCGGGACAGGGGCTCAACGAGCAGTACTTC; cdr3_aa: CASSPPGQGLNEQYF
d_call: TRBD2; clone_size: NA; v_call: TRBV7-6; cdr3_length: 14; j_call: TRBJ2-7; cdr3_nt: TGTGCCAGCAGCTTGAGCGGGAGCTCCTACGAGCAGTACTTC; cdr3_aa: CASSLSGSSYEQYF
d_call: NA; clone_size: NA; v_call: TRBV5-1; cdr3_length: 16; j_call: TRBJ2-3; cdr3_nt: TGCGCCAGCAGCTCCGGGGTGGCGGGATCGGGAGATACGCAGTATTTT; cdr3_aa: CASSSGVAGSGDTQYF
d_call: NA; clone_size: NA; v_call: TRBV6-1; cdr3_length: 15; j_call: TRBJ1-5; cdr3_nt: TGTGCCAGCAGTGAAGCCTTGGGGGCTGGTCAGCCCCAGCATTTT; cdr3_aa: CASSEALGAGQPQHF
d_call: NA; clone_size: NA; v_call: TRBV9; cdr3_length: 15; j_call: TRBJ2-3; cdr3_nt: TGTGCCAGCAGCCCCTTTGTGGGAGCGGCAGATACGCAGTATTTT; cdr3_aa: CASSPFVGAADTQYF
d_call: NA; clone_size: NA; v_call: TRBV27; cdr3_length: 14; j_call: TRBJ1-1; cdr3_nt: TGTGCCAGCAAGCGAGCGAATGGGAACACTGAAGCTTTCTTT; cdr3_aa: CASKRANGNTEAFF
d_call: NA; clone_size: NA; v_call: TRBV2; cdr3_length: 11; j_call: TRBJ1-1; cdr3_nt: TGTGCCAGCAGAACTGTGGTAGAAGCTTTCTTT; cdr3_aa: CASRTVVEAFF
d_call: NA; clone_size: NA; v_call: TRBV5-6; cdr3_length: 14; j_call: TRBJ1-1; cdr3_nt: TGTGCCAGCACTCCAACCCCAGGGGAGACTGAAGCTTTCTTT; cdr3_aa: CASTPTPGETEAFF
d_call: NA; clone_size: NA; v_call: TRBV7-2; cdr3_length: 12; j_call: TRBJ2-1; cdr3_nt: TGTGCCAGCAGCTTCTTGTACAATGAGCAGTTCTTC; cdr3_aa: CASSFLYNEQFF
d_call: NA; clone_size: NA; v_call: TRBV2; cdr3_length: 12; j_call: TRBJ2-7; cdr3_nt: TGTGCCGGTCAGGGGGGCCCCTACGAGCAGTACTTC; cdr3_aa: CAGQGGPYEQYF
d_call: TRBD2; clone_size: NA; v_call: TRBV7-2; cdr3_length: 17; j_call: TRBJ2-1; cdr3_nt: TGTGCCAGCAGCAAGCGAACTAGCGGAAACTCCTACAATGAGCAGTTCTTC; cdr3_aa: CASSKRTSGNSYNEQFF
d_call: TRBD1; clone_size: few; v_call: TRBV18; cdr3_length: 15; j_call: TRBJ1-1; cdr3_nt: TGTGCCAGCTCACCACCGGGACAGGCGAACACTGAAGCTTTCTTT; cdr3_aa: CASSPPGQANTEAFF
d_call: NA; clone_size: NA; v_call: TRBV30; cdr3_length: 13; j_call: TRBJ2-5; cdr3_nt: TGTGCCTGGACACGAGGGCCCGGTGAGACCCAGTACTTC; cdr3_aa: CAWTRGPGETQYF
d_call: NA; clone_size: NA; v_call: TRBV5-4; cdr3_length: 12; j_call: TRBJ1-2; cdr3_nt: TGTGCCAGCAGCTTGGTTGGGGGGGGCTACACCTTC; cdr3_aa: CASSLVGGGYTF
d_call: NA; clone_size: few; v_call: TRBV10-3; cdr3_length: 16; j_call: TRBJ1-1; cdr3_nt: TGTGCCATCAGTGATAGTATGACAGGCTGGAACACTGAAGCTTTCTTT; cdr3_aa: CAISDSMTGWNTEAFF